The 13 T cell receptor beta chains given below trace back to one sample, sequenced in a study of T cell repertoires in cytomegalovirus infection (dated by TCRdb to between 2018 and 2021). TCRdb records Illumina HiSeq 1500 as the sequencer. TCRdb cleaned the public reads at Q25 with fastp, built clones with MiXCR and kept in-frame beta chains. Each CDR3 protein appears once, grouped with its most common genes and DNA. The sample data list about 260,000 distinct CDR3 sequences, and roughly an eighth of these were observed just once. The ten largest clones add up to roughly 8.9% of the sample. The sequenced material came from PBMCs. These receptors were obtained from a human donor in good health (CMV status not recorded). Some clones in this sample may be carry-over from other donors' samples.

To note about this clonotype: Sequence at one end of the junction differs from germline and may be a read error. The genes are TRBV12-3 or TRBV12-4 and TRBJ1-1; D unresolved. The CDR3 has 14 amino acids. CDR3 in DNA: TGTTCCAGCAGTTTAAACGGATTGAACACTGAAGCTTTCTTT. This gives the protein CSSSLNGLNTEAFF.

V is TRBV7-2 and J is TRBJ1-5; D remains unclear. The V gene lost 8 bases and the J gene lost 7 bases, with 9 bases spanning the gap. The CDR3 is 11 amino acids. In germline, CDR1 is SGHTA, CDR2 FQGNSA. CDR3 bases: TGTGCCAGCGGCTCCGACCAGCCCCAGCATTTT. It is translated as CASGSDQPQHF.

This clonotype appeared a few times. The chain links TRBV6-2 or TRBV6-3 to TRBJ2-3; tentatively, D is TRBD2 (6 bases). CDR3 length: 16 residues. The V end was cut by 2 bases, the J end by 7 bases, with 19 bases between. In germline, CDR1 is MNHEY, CDR2 SVGEGT. The CDR3 region is CASSYSRDSDSNTQYF. The CDR3 region has the DNA TGTGCCAGCAGTTACAGCCGGGACTCCGATTCAAATACGCAGTATTTT.

This clonotype occurred many times. The V call is TRBV4-3, the J call TRBJ1-5; unclear D gene. The CDR3 spans 13 residues. V lost 3 bases, J lost 6 bases, and 9 bases lay in between. The germline gives CDR1 LGHNA, CDR2 YSLEER. CDR3 sequence: CASSHGGAQPQHF. As DNA, the CDR3 is TGCGCCAGCAGCCATGGCGGCGCTCAGCCCCAGCATTTT.

This clonotype was recorded many times. V gene TRBV12-3 or TRBV12-4 combines with J gene TRBJ1-2; 7 bases fit TRBD1. The length of the CDR3 is 18 residues. J gave up 0 bases and V 0 bases, and 10 bases lay outside the gene matches. As DNA, the CDR3 is TGTGCCAGCAGTTTAGCGCAGGGACAGCATACCTCTAACTATGGCTACACCTTC. Encoded protein: CASSLAQGQHTSNYGYTF.

The chain is built from TRBV11-2 and TRBJ1-5, with D tentatively TRBD1 (5 bases). CDR1 is SGHAT, CDR2 FQNNGV, per germline. The CDR3 runs 16 residues. V lost 0 bases to trimming and J lost 4 bases, with 13 bases between them. The CDR3 loop is CASSLDSGHPNQPQHF. The CDR3 DNA follows: TGTGCCAGCAGCTTAGATTCAGGACACCCGAATCAGCCCCAGCATTTT.

This clonotype was picked up a small number of times. The chain uses TRBV15 and TRBJ1-5, with D perhaps matching TRBD1 (5 bases). V dropped 5 bases and J dropped 9 bases, with 11 bases sitting between them. CDR3 length equals 12 residues. CDR1 is LNHNV, CDR2 YYDKDF, per germline (reference sequence). The CDR3 nucleotides read TGTGCCACCAGCTTGGGGACTGGGCCCCAGCATTTT. Its translation: CATSLGTGPQHF.

Concerning this clonotype: A read error may explain this, as a much larger clone is one base away. The gene calls are TRBV7-3 and TRBJ1-1; D is uncertain. CDR1 is SGHTA and CDR2 is FQGTGA in the germline V gene. V shed 2 bases and J shed 3 bases, with 7 bases lying between them. The CDR3 is 13 amino acids. In DNA form, the CDR3 reads TGTGCCAGCAGCTTATTGGAGGACACTGAAGCTTTCTTT. Its protein is CASSLLEDTEAFF.

Only a few counts were recorded for this clonotype. This chain uses TRBV20-1 with TRBJ1-5; 9 bases agree with TRBD1. The CDR3 runs to 15 residues. The J segment lost 2 bases and the V segment lost 5 bases, leaving 7 bases of the junction unmatched. Germline CDR1 reads DFQATT; CDR2 reads SNEGSKA (reference sequence). CDR3 DNA: TGCAGTGCTTTACAGGGGGCAAGTGGCAATCAGCCCCAGCATTTT. Its protein is CSALQGASGNQPQHF.

There are a few counts of this clonotype. The chain carries TRBV20-1 and TRBJ1-2; D may be TRBD1 (6 bases). CDR1 is DFQATT, CDR2 SNEGSKA, per germline (reference sequence). The CDR3 is made up of 13 amino acids. V was shortened by 3 bases and J by 8 bases, with 16 bases between the two germline ends. In DNA, the CDR3 is TGCAGTGCTAGTCCCAGGGGTTTTCTCGGCTACACCTTC. Its translation is CSASPRGFLGYTF.

The chain carries TRBV7-9 and TRBJ2-5; D perhaps matches TRBD1 (6 bases). The CDR3 is 14 residues long. The germline CDR1 and CDR2 sequences are SEHNR and FQNEAQ (reference sequence). Trimming removed 5 bases from V and 5 bases from J, with 15 bases in between. CDR3 loop: CASSLTGGWETQYF. Written as DNA, the CDR3 is TGTGCCAGCAGCCTGACAGGAGGTTGGGAGACCCAGTACTTC. Looking up the rest from reference TRBV7-9 and TRBJ2-5 gives the full variable domain: DTGVSQNPRHKITKRGQNVTFRCDPISEHNRLYWYRQTLGQGPEFLTYFQNEAQLEKSRLLSDRFSAERPKGSFSTLEIQRTEQGDSAMYLCASSLTGGWETQYFGPGTRLLVL.

This clonotype came up a few times. The chain recombines TRBV12-3 or TRBV12-4 with TRBJ2-1; D is uncertain. This CDR3 region has 16 residues. V was trimmed by 2 bases and J by 4 bases, leaving 15 bases between them. The CDR3 DNA follows: TGTGCCAGCAGTTTACCGTCCTATGGCAGTTACAATGAGCAGTTCTTC. Amino acids: CASSLPSYGSYNEQFF.

This clonotype was recorded a few times. The genes are TRBV20-1 and TRBJ2-1; D is ambiguous. Trimming removed 6 bases from V and 9 bases from J, with 18 bases in between. CDR1 is DFQATT, CDR2 SNEGSKA, per germline (reference sequence). The CDR3 totals 13 residues. CDR3 in amino acids: CSAVFGRMGEQFF. In nucleotides, the CDR3 is TGCAGTGCCGTGTTCGGGCGGATGGGTGAGCAGTTCTTC.